These T cell receptor beta chains were read from a single sample in a study of T cell changes during pregnancy in multiple sclerosis. Some clones are missing from TCRdb's copy, which holds only in-frame ones; the method was immunoSEQ multiplex PCR. This table holds approximately 20,000 clones, approximately 89% found once. The material sequenced was CD8+ T cells from peripheral blood mononuclear cells, taken after pregnancy. The receptors were sampled from a female donor in good health, enrolled as a control in a pregnancy study. Each CDR3 is given with its conserved first and last residue. A D gene is named only where the DNA matches it firmly. For some rows the clone size is stated as once, few or many, or as a class when expanded; others skip it.

J gene,clone size,D gene,CDR3 length,V gene,CDR3 protein,CDR3 DNA
TRBJ1-1,.,.,16,TRBV18,CASSPPQGRLNTEAFF,TGTGCCAGCTCACCACCTCAGGGGCGGCTGAACACTGAAGCTTTCTTT
TRBJ2-1,.,.,12,TRBV12-5,CASGLSGDEQFF,TGTGCTAGTGGTTTGTCAGGGGATGAGCAGTTCTTC
TRBJ1-1,large,.,15,TRBV30,CAWSPPVSGNTEAFF,TGTGCCTGGAGCCCCCCGGTTTCCGGGAACACTGAAGCTTTCTTT
TRBJ2-7,.,TRBD2,15,TRBV7-8,CASSHYNVAGVEQYF,TGTGCCAGCAGCCACTATAACGTAGCGGGGGTCGAGCAGTACTTC
TRBJ2-3,.,.,12,TRBV7-3,CASSPDSDTQYF,TGTGCCAGCAGCCCTGACTCGGATACGCAGTATTTT
TRBJ2-2,.,TRBD1,12,TRBV30,CAWTQGAGELFF,TGTGCCTGGACGCAGGGGGCCGGGGAGCTGTTTTTT
TRBJ2-1,.,.,10,TRBV2,CASEGGEQFF,TGTGCCAGCGAAGGGGGTGAGCAGTTCTTC
TRBJ1-3,.,TRBD1,15,TRBV4-3,CASSHSTGAGNTIYF,TGCGCCAGCAGCCATTCTACAGGGGCTGGAAACACCATATATTTT
TRBJ1-5,.,.,11,TRBV19,CAGGSNQPQHF,TGTGCCGGGGGGAGCAATCAGCCCCAGCATTTT
TRBJ2-3,.,.,11,TRBV30,CALTTRGSWYF,TGTGCCCTAACCACGCGGGGATCGTGGTATTTT
TRBJ1-2,.,.,12,TRBV27,CATLTGDYGYTF,TGTGCCACTTTGACAGGAGATTATGGCTACACCTTC
TRBJ1-5,.,.,15,TRBV10-3,CAISPGDFSDQPQHF,TGTGCCATCAGCCCAGGGGATTTTTCCGATCAGCCCCAGCATTTT
TRBJ1-2,.,TRBD1,14,TRBV9,CASSVATGGGGYTF,TGTGCCAGCAGCGTAGCTACAGGGGGTGGCGGCTACACCTTC
TRBJ1-1,.,TRBD1,15,TRBV5-4,CASSPGQNKNTEAFF,TGTGCCAGCAGCCCGGGACAGAACAAGAACACTGAAGCTTTCTTT
TRBJ1-3,.,.,16,TRBV5-6,CASSPGPAGSGNTIYF,TGTGCCAGCAGCCCCGGCCCAGCAGGGTCTGGAAACACCATATATTTT
TRBJ1-1,.,.,13,TRBV5-1,CASGGGTNTEAFF,TGCGCCAGCGGTGGAGGGACCAACACTGAAGCTTTCTTT
TRBJ2-3,.,TRBD1,14,TRBV6-4,CASSDGDYTGAQYF,TGTGCCAGCAGTGACGGTGACTACACAGGGGCGCAGTATTTT
TRBJ2-1,.,TRBD2,14,TRBV9,CASSVSGDYNEQFF,TGTGCCAGCAGCGTGAGCGGGGACTACAATGAGCAGTTCTTC
TRBJ1-1,.,TRBD1,15,TRBV4-1,CASSQSWTGQWGAFF,TGCGCCAGCAGCCAAAGTTGGACAGGCCAGTGGGGAGCTTTCTTT
TRBJ1-2,.,.,17,TRBV4-1,CASNEETGTNDGYGYTF,TGCGCCAGCAACGAAGAAACCGGGACAAATGATGGCTATGGCTACACCTTC